This note documents a single TCR beta chain sequence. The data originate from a study of sequential checkpoint blockade in melanoma. As for the study in general: Randomization was 1:1 between first-line nivolumab→ipilimumab and ipilimumab→nivolumab. Maintenance nivolumab came after either treatment sequence.

The V and J ends lost 4 bases and 5 bases respectively, with 15 bases between them. CDR1 and CDR2 from the germline V gene are MNHEY and SMNVEV (reference sequence). This CDR3 has 14 amino acids. The treatment: randomized to nivolumab then ipilimumab (arm A) or the reverse (arm B). No patient had prior DNA-damaging chemotherapy. Live CD3+CD8+ CD19− CD56− cells were sorted from PBMCs. Assay used: immunoSEQ multiplex PCR; TCRdb lists only in-frame clones, some missing. The sample yields some 6,900 clones, about 60% seen once. The sequenced sample was CD8+ T cells sorted from blood (inferred from file names), obtained from a patient given nivolumab and ipilimumab in sequence. This receptor was identified in a human donor with melanoma. This chain connects TRBV27 to TRBJ2-7; D perhaps matches TRBD2 (7 bases). The CDR3 spells CASSWGGDGNEQYF. The CDR3 DNA sequence: TGTGCCAGCAGTTGGGGGGGCGACGGCAACGAGCAGTACTTC.